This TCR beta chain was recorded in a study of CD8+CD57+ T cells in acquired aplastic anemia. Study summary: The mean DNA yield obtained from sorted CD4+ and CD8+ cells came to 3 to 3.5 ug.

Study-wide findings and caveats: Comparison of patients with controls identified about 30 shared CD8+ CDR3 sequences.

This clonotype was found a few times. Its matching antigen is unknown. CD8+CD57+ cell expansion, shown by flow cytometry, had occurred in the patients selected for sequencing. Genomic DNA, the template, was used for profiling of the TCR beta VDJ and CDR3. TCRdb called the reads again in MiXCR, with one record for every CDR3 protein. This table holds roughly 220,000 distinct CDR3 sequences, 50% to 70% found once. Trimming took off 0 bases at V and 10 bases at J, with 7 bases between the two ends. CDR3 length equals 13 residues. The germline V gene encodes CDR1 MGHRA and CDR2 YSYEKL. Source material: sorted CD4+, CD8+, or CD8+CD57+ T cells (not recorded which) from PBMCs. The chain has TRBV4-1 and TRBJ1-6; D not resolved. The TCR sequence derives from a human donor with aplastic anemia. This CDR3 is CASSQDPDSPLHF. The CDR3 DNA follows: TGCGCCAGCAGCCAAGATCCGGACTCACCCCTCCACTTT.